This T cell receptor (beta chain) was documented in a study of blood T cell repertoires in COVID-19. Overall study: Acute and convalescent COVID-19 samples came from the United States, Italy and Spain. In each case, the material was cDNA or gDNA derived from T cells, B-cell-depleted T cells, or PBMCs.

The CDR3 totals 15 residues. Germline lookup yields CDR1 SEHNR and CDR2 FQNEAQ (reference sequence). V gave up 5 bases and J gave up 4 bases, with 14 bases separating them. In the original analysis: By means of reference gene primer amplification, nucleated cell counts were estimated. Sequencing used immunoSEQ multiplex PCR; TCRdb keeps in-frame clones, though not all of them. From that table come the V and J calls and clone size; the DNA was used to work out D and trimming. The table shows approximately 99,000 clones, with 80% to 85% occurring only once. The rearrangement joins TRBV7-9 to TRBJ2-2; TRBD1 is a possible D gene (6 bases). This clonotype originated in a man aged 70 or older with active or convalescent COVID-19. Sequencing input: peripheral blood. The CDR3 protein is CASSIRGRGTGELFF. CDR3 nucleotide sequence: TGTGCCAGCAGCATTAGGGGGAGAGGCACCGGGGAGCTGTTTTTT.